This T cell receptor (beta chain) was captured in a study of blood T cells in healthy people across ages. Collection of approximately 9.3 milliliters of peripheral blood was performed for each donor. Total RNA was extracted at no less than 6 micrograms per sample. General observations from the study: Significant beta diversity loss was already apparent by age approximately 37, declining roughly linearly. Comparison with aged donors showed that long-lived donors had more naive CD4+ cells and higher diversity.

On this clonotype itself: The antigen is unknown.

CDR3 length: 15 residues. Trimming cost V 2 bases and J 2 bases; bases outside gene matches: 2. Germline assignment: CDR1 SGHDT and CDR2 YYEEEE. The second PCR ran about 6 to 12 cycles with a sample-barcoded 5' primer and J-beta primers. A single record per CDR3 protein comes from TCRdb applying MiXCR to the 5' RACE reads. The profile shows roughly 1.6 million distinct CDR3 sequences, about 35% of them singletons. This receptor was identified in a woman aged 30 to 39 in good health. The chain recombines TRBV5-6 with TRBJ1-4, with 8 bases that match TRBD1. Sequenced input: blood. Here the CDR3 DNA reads TGTGCCAGCAGCTTTTACAGGGGGACTAATGAAAAACTGTTTTTT. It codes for CASSFYRGTNEKLFF.